A single T cell receptor beta chain is shown here with its context. Its antigen is still unknown. With V trimmed by 8 bases and J by 8 bases, 13 bases remained unmatched. CDR3 size: 14 residues. Germline CDR1 is LNHDA and CDR2 is SQIVND (reference sequence). This sample is drawn from a study of vaccination and CD4 T cells after COVID-19. Scientists ran DNA taken from cultured CD4+ T cells through the Oncomine TCR Beta short-read assay for sequencing. MiXCR was run by TCRdb on the PCR reads, yielding one entry per CDR3 protein. Seen here are about 12,000 distinct CDR3 sequences, 53% observed once, and the top ten hold less than 40%. Whole-study findings and limits: Post-vaccination reactive clonotypes (median roughly 35) did not differ significantly from post-infection (under 22).

As to treatment: approximately nine-day PBMC culture with coronavirus spike peptide pools or control peptides (ViraFEST assay). Convalescent patients tested SARS-CoV-2 PCR positive from March to December 2020, before Alpha, Beta and Delta emerged. This TCR was recovered from a human donor who had recovered from COVID-19. Source material: CD4+ T cells from blood, cultured in vitro. The chain links TRBV19 to TRBJ2-7; 9 positions match TRBD2. In DNA form, the CDR3 reads TGTGCCAGTTATAAGACTAGCGGAGCGTCGAAGCAGTACTTC. Its translation: CASYKTSGASKQYF. The full variable domain, in which reference TRBV19 and TRBJ2-7 provide the parts outside the CDR3, is DGGITQSPKYLFRKEGQNVTLSCEQNLNHDAMYWYRQDPGQGLRLIYYSQIVNDFQKGDIAEGYSVSREKKESFPLTVTSAQKNPTAFYLCASYKTSGASKQYFGPGTRLTVT.